This TCR beta chain came from a study of T cell repertoires in cytomegalovirus infection. Across the whole study: An indication of both CMV infection and matching HLA type came from public TCR beta signatures. Study-wide findings and caveats: Cumulative public TCR beta family frequency identified CMV carriers with the relevant HLA. Ex vivo, HLA-C-restricted CMV-specific TCR beta clonotypes prevailed over the rest of the response.

About this clonotype itself: Antigen: not known.

The ends were cut back, 5 bases at V and 7 bases at J, with 14 bases in the middle. Germline CDR1 and CDR2: DFQATT and SNEGSKA (reference sequence). The CDR3 loop spans 12 amino acids. TCRdb reanalysed the reads using MiXCR and keeps one entry per CDR3 protein. There are around 490,000 distinct CDR3 sequences in the sample; more than 25% occur only once, and approximately 13% lies in the top ten. This rearrangement joins TRBV20-1 to TRBJ1-1; D possibly corresponds to TRBD1 (5 bases). The sequencing input was PBMCs. The clonotype was recovered from a human donor in good health (CMV status not recorded). Some clones in this sample may be carry-over from other donors' samples. The CDR3 region has the DNA TGCAGTGCTCTTCAGGGTGTTAGTGAAGCTTTCTTT. Translation: CSALQGVSEAFF.